This T cell receptor beta chain originates from a study of T-cell reconstitution after alpha-beta-depleted transplantation in children. The sample holds a few counts of this clonotype. Unmatched junction bases numbered 4, after V lost 2 bases and J lost 2 bases. This CDR3 region has 15 residues. Germline V gene lookup returns CDR1 MNHEY and CDR2 SVGAGI. Preparation of the TCRbeta library used unique molecular identifiers. From the PCR reads, TCRdb called clonotypes with MiXCR, one entry per CDR3 protein. The sample holds some 310,000 distinct CDR3 sequences; 23% are singletons and the top ten take roughly 9.7%.

The material was PBMCs, mostly from graft donor cells, obtained 180 days after TCRalphabeta/CD19-depleted stem cell transplant. The J gene is TRBJ2-7, the V gene TRBV6-5; 9 bases map to TRBD2. This clonotype was sampled from a male patient younger than 18 who had a stem cell transplant for acute lymphoblastic leukemia, so the T cells may come from the graft donor. CDR3 bases: TGTGCCAGCAGTTACGTACTAGCGGGCCCCTACGAGCAGTACTTC. Amino acids: CASSYVLAGPYEQYF.